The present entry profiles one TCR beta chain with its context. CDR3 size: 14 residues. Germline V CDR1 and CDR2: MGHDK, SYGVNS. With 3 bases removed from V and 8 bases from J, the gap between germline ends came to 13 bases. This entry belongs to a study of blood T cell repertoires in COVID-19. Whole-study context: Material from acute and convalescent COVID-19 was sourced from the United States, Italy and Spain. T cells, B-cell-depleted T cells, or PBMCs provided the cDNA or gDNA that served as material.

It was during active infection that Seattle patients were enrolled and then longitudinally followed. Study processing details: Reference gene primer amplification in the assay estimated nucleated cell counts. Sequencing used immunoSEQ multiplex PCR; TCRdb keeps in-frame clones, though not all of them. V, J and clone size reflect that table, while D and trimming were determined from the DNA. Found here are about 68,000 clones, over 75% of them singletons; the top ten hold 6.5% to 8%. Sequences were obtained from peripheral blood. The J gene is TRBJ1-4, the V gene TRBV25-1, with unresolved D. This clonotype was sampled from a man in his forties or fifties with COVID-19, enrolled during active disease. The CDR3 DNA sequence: TGTGCCAGCAGTGATTACAACGAGGGAGAAAAACTGTTTTTT. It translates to CASSDYNEGEKLFF.